The 3 T cell receptor beta chains in this list originate from one sample, sequenced in a study of beta chain features in type 1 diabetes (dated by TCRdb to 2016 to 2019). These receptors' targets are unknown. The library was generated by the immunoSEQ multiplex PCR assay. All of the isolated RNA was reverse transcribed with the High Capacity cDNA Reverse Transcription Kit, so expressed TCRB transcripts were sequenced. The table was pulled from immuneACCESS by TCRdb, which kept in-frame rearrangements only. Such tables lose some clones; where checked, under half of the loss comes from unresolved V genes, and the rest has no known cause. The sample table shows about 240,000 clones, and around 14% are seen once. Clones ranked in the top ten supply approximately 0.02% of the sample. What the research found in general, with its limitations: Type 1 diabetes patients showed a moderate but significant shortening of TCRB CDR3 length in all four CD4+ subsets.

Sequences were obtained from naive CD4+ T cells from blood. The cell subset or site label of this sample denotes: true naive CD4+ T cells. Source of these receptors: a man aged 30 to 45 with type 1 diabetes.

The sample holds a few counts of this clone. The V call is TRBV19, the J call TRBJ1-1; D is uncertain. This CDR3 region has 14 residues. CDR1 and CDR2 from the germline V gene are LNHDA and SQIVND (reference sequence). V lost 7 bases to trimming and J lost 1 base, with 13 bases between them. The CDR3 nucleotides read TGTGCCAGTACCTCCCCCGCGGGGAACACTGAAGCTTTCTTT. Translated, it gives CASTSPAGNTEAFF. The full variable domain, completed using reference TRBV19 and TRBJ1-1, is DGGITQSPKYLFRKEGQNVTLSCEQNLNHDAMYWYRQDPGQGLRLIYYSQIVNDFQKGDIAEGYSVSREKKESFPLTVTSAQKNPTAFYLCASTSPAGNTEAFFGQGTRLTVV.

This clone has more than one count but fewer than ten. The chain uses TRBV30 and TRBJ1-4; D might be TRBD1 (6 bases). The CDR3 sequence is 13 residues long. Germline CDR1 and CDR2: GTSNPN and SVGIG (reference sequence). V gave up 4 bases and J gave up 5 bases, with 11 bases separating them. The CDR3 is CAWTYRGNEKLFF. The CDR3 DNA reads TGTGCCTGGACGTATAGGGGGAATGAAAAACTGTTTTTT.

This clone was seen more than once but under ten times. V gene TRBV11-2 combines with J gene TRBJ2-2; 12 positions agree with TRBD2. V shed 5 bases, J shed 5 bases, and the junction held 3 bases outside the gene matches. Per the germline V gene, CDR1 is SGHAT and CDR2 is FQNNGV. The CDR3 loop spans 15 amino acids. CDR3 sequence: CASSRLAGATGELFF. For the CDR3, the DNA is TGTGCCAGCAGCCGACTAGCGGGGGCGACCGGGGAGCTGTTTTTT. Looking up the rest from reference TRBV11-2 and TRBJ2-2 gives the full variable domain: EAGVAQSPRYKIIEKRQSVAFWCNPISGHATLYWYQQILGQGPKLLIQFQNNGVVDDSQLPKDRFSAERLKGVDSTLKIQPAKLEDSAVYLCASSRLAGATGELFFGEGSRLTVL.